Following are 3 T cell receptor beta chains from one sample sequenced in a study of sequential checkpoint blockade in melanoma. Sequenced by immunoSEQ multiplex PCR; TCRdb stores in-frame clones only, minus some. This table holds roughly 2,000 clones, roughly a quarter found once. Described treatment: randomized to nivolumab then ipilimumab (arm A) or the reverse (arm B). This specimen consisted of tumor tissue (inferred from file names), obtained from a patient given nivolumab and ipilimumab in sequence. The receptors here all came from a human donor with melanoma.

The chain links TRBV9 to TRBJ1-1; 7 nucleotides line up with TRBD1. The CDR3 is 13 residues long. V was pared by 7 bases and J by 0 bases, with 3 bases of the junction left unmatched. The V gene's germline CDR1 is SGDLS and CDR2 YYNGEE. CDR3 residues: CASQGQMNTEAFF. The CDR3 nucleotides read TGTGCCAGCCAGGGACAGATGAACACTGAAGCTTTCTTT.

This clone has more than one count but fewer than ten. The chain uses TRBV28 and TRBJ1-2, with TRBD1 identical over 8 bases. The CDR3 has 16 residues. Per the germline V gene, CDR1 is MDHEN and CDR2 is SYDVKM. After removal of 6 bases from V and 0 bases from J, the junction contained 9 bases not matched to a gene. CDR3 DNA sequence: TGTGCCAGCAGATCCGGGACAGGCACTGCTAACTATGGCTACACCTTC. Residues: CASRSGTGTANYGYTF.

The chain uses TRBV15 and TRBJ2-5, with TRBD2 identical over 8 bases. Per germline, CDR1 LNHNV and CDR2 YYDKDF (reference sequence). The CDR3 runs 16 residues. V trimming: 5 bases; J trimming: 4 bases; junction bases outside the gene matches: 12. The CDR3 DNA reads TGTGCCACCAGCGAAGACTCTATAGCGGGGCGAGAGACCCAGTACTTC. This sequence encodes CATSEDSIAGRETQYF.